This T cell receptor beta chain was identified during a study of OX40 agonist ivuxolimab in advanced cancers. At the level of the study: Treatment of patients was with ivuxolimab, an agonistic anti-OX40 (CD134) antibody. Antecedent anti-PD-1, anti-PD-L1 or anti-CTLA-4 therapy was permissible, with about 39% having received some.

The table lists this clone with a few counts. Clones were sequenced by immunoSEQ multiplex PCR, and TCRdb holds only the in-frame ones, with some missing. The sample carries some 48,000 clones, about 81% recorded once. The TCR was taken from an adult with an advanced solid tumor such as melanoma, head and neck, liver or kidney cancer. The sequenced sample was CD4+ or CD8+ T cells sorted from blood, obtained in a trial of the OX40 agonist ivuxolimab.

The CDR3 nucleotides read TGTGCCAGCAGCTTTAGACAGGGGGGTAATTCACCCCTCCACTTT. Translation: CASSFRQGGNSPLHF. This sequence joins TRBV5-4 and TRBJ1-6; TRBD1 matches at 9 bases. V lost 2 bases, J lost 6 bases, and 3 bases stayed unmatched. The CDR3 spans 15 residues. Germline CDR1 is SGHNT and CDR2 is YYREEE (reference sequence).